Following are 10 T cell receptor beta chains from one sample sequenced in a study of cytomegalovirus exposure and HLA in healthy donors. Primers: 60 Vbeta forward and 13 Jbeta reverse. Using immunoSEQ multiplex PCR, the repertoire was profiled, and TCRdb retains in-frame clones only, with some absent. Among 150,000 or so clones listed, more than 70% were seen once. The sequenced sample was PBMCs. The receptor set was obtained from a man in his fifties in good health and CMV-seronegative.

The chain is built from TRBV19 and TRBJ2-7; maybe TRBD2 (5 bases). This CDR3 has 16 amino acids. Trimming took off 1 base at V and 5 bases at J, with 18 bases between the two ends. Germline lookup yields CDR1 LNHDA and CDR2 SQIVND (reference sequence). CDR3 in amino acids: CASSIGSRGRADEQYF. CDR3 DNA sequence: TGTGCCAGTAGTATAGGTTCCCGGGGTCGAGCTGACGAGCAGTACTTC.

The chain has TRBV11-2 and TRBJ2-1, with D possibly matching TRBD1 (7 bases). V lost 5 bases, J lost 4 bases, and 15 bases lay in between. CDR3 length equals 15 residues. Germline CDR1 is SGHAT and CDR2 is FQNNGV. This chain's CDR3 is CASSDRGTEYNEQFF. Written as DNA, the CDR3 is TGTGCCAGCAGCGATCGCGGGACAGAGTACAATGAGCAGTTCTTC.

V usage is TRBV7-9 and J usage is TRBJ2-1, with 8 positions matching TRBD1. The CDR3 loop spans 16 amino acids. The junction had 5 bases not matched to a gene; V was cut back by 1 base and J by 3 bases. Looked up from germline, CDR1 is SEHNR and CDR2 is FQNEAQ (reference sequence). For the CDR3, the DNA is TGTGCCAGCAGCTTAGAGGGGACAGGTCACTACAATGAGCAGTTCTTC. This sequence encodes CASSLEGTGHYNEQFF. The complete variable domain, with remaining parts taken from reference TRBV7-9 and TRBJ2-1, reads DTGVSQNPRHKITKRGQNVTFRCDPISEHNRLYWYRQTLGQGPEFLTYFQNEAQLEKSRLLSDRFSAERPKGSFSTLEIQRTEQGDSAMYLCASSLEGTGHYNEQFFGPGTRLTVL.

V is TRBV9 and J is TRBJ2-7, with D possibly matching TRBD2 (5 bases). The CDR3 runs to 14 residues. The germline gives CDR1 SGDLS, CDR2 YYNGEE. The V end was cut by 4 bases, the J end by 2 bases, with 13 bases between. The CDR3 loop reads CASSSAADPYEQYF. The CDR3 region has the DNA TGTGCCAGCAGCTCCGCAGCGGATCCCTACGAGCAGTACTTC.

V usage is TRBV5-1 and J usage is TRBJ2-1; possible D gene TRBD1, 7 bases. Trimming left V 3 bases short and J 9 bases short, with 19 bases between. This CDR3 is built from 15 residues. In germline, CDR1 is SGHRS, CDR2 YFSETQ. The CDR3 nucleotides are TGCGCCAGCAGCTCTCTGACAGGGAGGCAGGGTGAGCAGTTCTTC. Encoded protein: CASSSLTGRQGEQFF.

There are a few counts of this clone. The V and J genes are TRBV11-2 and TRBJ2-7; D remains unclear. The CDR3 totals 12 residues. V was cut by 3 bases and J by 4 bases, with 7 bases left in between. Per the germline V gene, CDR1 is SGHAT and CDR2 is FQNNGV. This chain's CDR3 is CASSFQAYEQYF. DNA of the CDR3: TGTGCCAGCAGCTTTCAGGCGTACGAGCAGTACTTC. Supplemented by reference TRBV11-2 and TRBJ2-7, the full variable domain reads EAGVAQSPRYKIIEKRQSVAFWCNPISGHATLYWYQQILGQGPKLLIQFQNNGVVDDSQLPKDRFSAERLKGVDSTLKIQPAKLEDSAVYLCASSFQAYEQYFGPGTRLTVT.

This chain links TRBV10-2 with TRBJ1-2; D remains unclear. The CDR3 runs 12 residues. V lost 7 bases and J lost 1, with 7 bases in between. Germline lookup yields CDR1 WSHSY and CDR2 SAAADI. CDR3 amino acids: CASTGSNYGYTF. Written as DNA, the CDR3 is TGCGCCAGCACCGGGAGTAACTATGGCTACACCTTC.

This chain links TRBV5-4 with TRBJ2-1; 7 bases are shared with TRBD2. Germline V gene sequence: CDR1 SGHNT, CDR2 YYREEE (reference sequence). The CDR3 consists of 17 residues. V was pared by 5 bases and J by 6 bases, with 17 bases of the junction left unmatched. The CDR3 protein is CASSTGLVAALGNEQFF. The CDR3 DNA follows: TGTGCCAGCAGTACCGGACTAGTAGCGGCCCTGGGCAATGAGCAGTTCTTC.

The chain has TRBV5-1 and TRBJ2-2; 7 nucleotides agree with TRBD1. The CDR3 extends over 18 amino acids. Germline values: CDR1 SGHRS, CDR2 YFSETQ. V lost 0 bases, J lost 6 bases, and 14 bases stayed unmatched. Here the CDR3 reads CASSLEVNRGSRAGELFF. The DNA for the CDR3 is TGCGCCAGCAGCTTGGAGGTTAACAGGGGCTCCCGTGCCGGGGAGCTGTTTTTT.

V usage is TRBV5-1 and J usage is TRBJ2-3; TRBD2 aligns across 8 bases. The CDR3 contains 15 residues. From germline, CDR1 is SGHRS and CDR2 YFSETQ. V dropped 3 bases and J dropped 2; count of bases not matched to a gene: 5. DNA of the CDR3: TGCGCCAGCAGCTCGACTAGCGTCGTCACAGATACGCAGTATTTT. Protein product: CASSSTSVVTDTQYF.